The next 22 T cell receptor beta chains were all read from a single sample in a study of regulatory T cells in long-lasting Graves disease. Through Arm-PCR of CDR3 regions and iRepertoire HTBI primers, TCR beta libraries were built. TCRdb reprocessed the multiplex PCR reads via MiXCR and lists one record per CDR3 protein. This sample yields 510,000 or so distinct CDR3 sequences, of which around 12% are seen a single time; 8% to 10% belongs to the top ten. As for time point: newly diagnosed GD, antithyroid drugs for less than 3 months. Generation of the TCR library employed RNA extracted from PBMCs. These records were also assigned to another study, of T cells in Graves' hyperthyroidism and ophthalmopathy.

Material: peripheral blood mononuclear cells (PBMCs), obtained at new diagnosis, from a patient treated with antithyroid drugs. The receptors were gathered from a woman younger than 45 with Graves disease.

This clonotype has a count of ten or more. This sequence joins TRBV29-1 and TRBJ2-3; D might be TRBD2 (6 bases). V was pared by 4 bases and J by 3 bases, with 17 bases between. This CDR3 has 15 amino acids. Germline V gives CDR1 SQVTM, CDR2 ANQGSEA. The CDR3 region has the DNA TGCAGCGTTGGATCTTGGGAGGATTGGACAGATACGCAGTATTTT. The encoded protein is CSVGSWEDWTDTQYF.

This clonotype was seen a few times. The chain combines TRBV7-2 with TRBJ2-7; possibly TRBD1 for D (6 bases). The length of the CDR3 is 14 residues. The germline V and J ends were trimmed by 3 bases and 2 bases, with 11 bases remaining between them. Germline loops: CDR1 SGHTA, CDR2 FQGNSA. The CDR3, as DNA: TGTGCCAGCAGCTTTCACAGGGCCCCCTACGAGCAGTACTTC. This encodes CASSFHRAPYEQYF.

This clonotype has only a few counts. This sequence joins TRBV29-1 and TRBJ2-1; D remains unclear. Germline lookup yields CDR1 SQVTM and CDR2 ANQGSEA. V lost 4 bases and J 8 bases, leaving 6 bases between the germline ends. The CDR3 spans 10 residues. The CDR3: CSVVFYEQFF. The CDR3 nucleotides are TGCAGCGTTGTATTCTATGAGCAGTTCTTC.

This clonotype has ten or more counts. The rearrangement joins TRBV9 to TRBJ2-4; 11 bases map to TRBD2. Germline V gene data show CDR1 as SGDLS and CDR2 as YYNGEE. The CDR3 totals 14 residues. With V trimmed by 7 bases and J by 15 bases, 15 bases remained unmatched. The CDR3 DNA reads TGTGCCAGCGTTGGGATAGCGGGAGGGCGATATTTGTACTTC. Translated: CASVGIAGGRYLYF.

This clonotype was seen many times. The chain couples TRBV30 to TRBJ1-2, with 7 bases matching TRBD1. V shed 3 bases, J shed 3 bases, and the junction held 10 bases outside the gene matches. Germline loops: CDR1 GTSNPN, CDR2 SVGIG (reference sequence). This CDR3 has 15 amino acids. CDR3 protein: CAWSVQTGDYYGYTF. The CDR3 bases are TGTGCCTGGAGCGTACAAACAGGGGACTACTATGGCTACACCTTC.

The J gene is TRBJ1-2, the V gene TRBV5-5, with D possibly matching TRBD1 (6 bases). Germline values: CDR1 SGHKS, CDR2 YYEKEE (reference sequence). Trimming left V 4 bases short and J 4 bases short, with 23 bases between. The CDR3 has 17 residues. The CDR3 DNA follows: TGTGCCAGCAGCCGAGACTTTGCCGTTACAGGGTCCTATGGCTACACCTTC. It encodes CASSRDFAVTGSYGYTF. The complete variable domain, with remaining parts taken from reference TRBV5-5 and TRBJ1-2, reads DAGVTQSPTHLIKTRGQQVTLRCSPISGHKSVSWYQQVLGQGPQFIFQYYEKEERGRGNFPDRFSARQFPNYSSELNVNALLLGDSALYLCASSRDFAVTGSYGYTFGSGTRLTVV.

This clonotype has only a few counts. The V call is TRBV15, the J call TRBJ1-5; D gene unclear. This CDR3 spans 13 amino acids. The germline V and J ends were trimmed by 0 bases and 7 bases, with 7 bases remaining between them. Germline V gene data show CDR1 as LNHNV and CDR2 as YYDKDF (reference sequence). This CDR3 reads CATSRDLGQPQHF. The CDR3 DNA reads TGTGCCACCAGCAGAGATCTTGGGCAGCCCCAGCATTTT. Looking up the rest from reference TRBV15 and TRBJ1-5 gives the full variable domain: DAMVIQNPRYQVTQFGKPVTLSCSQTLNHNVMYWYQQKSSQAPKLLFHYYDKDFNNEADTPDNFQSRRPNTSFCFLDIRSPGLGDTAMYLCATSRDLGQPQHFGDGTRLSIL.

The chain combines TRBV18 with TRBJ1-5, with 9 nucleotides matching TRBD1. This CDR3 comprises 16 residues. CDR1 KGHSH and CDR2 LQKENI come from the germline V gene. V lost 6 bases, J lost 0 bases, and 6 bases stayed unmatched. CDR3 residues: CASSLGTGSSNQPQHF. As DNA, the CDR3 is TGTGCCAGCTCTCTTGGGACAGGGAGTAGCAATCAGCCCCAGCATTTT. Together with reference TRBV18 and TRBJ1-5, the CDR3 gives the full variable domain: NAGVMQNPRHLVRRRGQEARLRCSPMKGHSHVYWYRQLPEEGLKFMVYLQKENIIDESGMPKERFSAEFPKEGPSILRIQQVVRGDSAAYFCASSLGTGSSNQPQHFGDGTRLSIL.

This clonotype was found a few times. The V call is TRBV27, the J call TRBJ2-7; TRBD2 aligns across 7 bases. Germline-derived CDR1 and CDR2 are MNHEY and SMNVEV (reference sequence). J lost 7 bases, V lost 4 bases, and 22 bases had no gene match. This CDR3 region has 18 residues. CDR3 bases: TGTGCCAGCAGTTCGTTTTCTGAGGGAGGGCCGGTGGGTCGTGAGCAGTACTTC. Translated: CASSSFSEGGPVGREQYF.

This clonotype was detected a few times. The rearrangement links TRBV7-2 to TRBJ2-1; 10 bases fit TRBD2. CDR3 length: 19 amino acids. Trimming at V came to 3 bases and at J to 6 bases, leaving 17 bases not matched to a gene. Germline V gene data show CDR1 as SGHTA and CDR2 as FQGNSA. Here the CDR3 DNA reads TGTGCCAGCAGCTTGGGGTTAAGCGGGAGGGCCGATAGGGTCAATGAGCAGTTCTTC. Protein: CASSLGLSGRADRVNEQFF. The full variable domain, in which reference TRBV7-2 and TRBJ2-1 provide the parts outside the CDR3, is GAGVSQSPSNKVTEKGKDVELRCDPISGHTALYWYRQSLGQGLEFLIYFQGNSAPDKSGLPSDRFSAERTGGSVSTLTIQRTQQEDSAVYLCASSLGLSGRADRVNEQFFGPGTRLTVL.

The V gene is TRBV19, the J gene TRBJ2-3; the match to TRBD2 covers 8 bases. The CDR3 spans 16 residues. With 5 bases clipped from V and 6 bases from J, the junction kept 13 bases outside the gene matches. CDR1 is LNHDA, CDR2 SQIVND, per germline (reference sequence). The CDR3 DNA follows: TGTGCCAGTAGTCTCCGTTCAGCGGGAGCCCCGGATACGCAGTATTTT. Translated: CASSLRSAGAPDTQYF.

This clonotype was counted between two and nine times. The chain is built from TRBV20-1 and TRBJ1-2; the D is unclear. V dropped 3 bases and J dropped 8 bases, with 19 bases sitting between them. This CDR3 is built from 14 residues. Germline CDR1 and CDR2: DFQATT and SNEGSKA (reference sequence). Here the CDR3 DNA reads TGCAGTGCTAGTGTGGCCCGAAACACGGGAGGCTACACCTTC. Its protein is CSASVARNTGGYTF.

J is TRBJ1-6 and V is TRBV4-1; D gene unclear. The CDR3 covers 13 residues. The V gene's germline CDR1 is MGHRA and CDR2 YSYEKL. Trimming left V 6 bases short and J 16 bases short, with 19 bases between. In DNA, the CDR3 is TGCGCCAGCAGTCCGGTACGTTCCACAGAACTCCACTTT. The encoded protein is CASSPVRSTELHF.

J is TRBJ2-5 and V is TRBV19; no firm D call. The V end was cut by 3 bases, the J end by 0 bases, with 8 bases between. The CDR3 contains 14 residues. Looked up from germline, CDR1 is LNHDA and CDR2 is SQIVND (reference sequence). CDR3: CASSILGYQETQYF. CDR3 in DNA: TGTGCCAGTAGTATTTTAGGGTACCAAGAGACCCAGTACTTC.

This clonotype was observed many times. This chain uses TRBV7-9 with TRBJ2-5; maybe TRBD1 (6 bases). V lost 6 bases to trimming and J lost 0 bases, with 14 bases between them. The CDR3 consists of 15 residues. CDR1 SEHNR and CDR2 FQNEAQ come from the germline V gene (reference sequence). CDR3 loop: CASSKSDRYQETQYF. The CDR3 bases are TGTGCCAGCAGTAAATCCGACAGGTACCAAGAGACCCAGTACTTC.

In its sample, this clonotype was seen many times. The chain recombines TRBV6-5 with TRBJ2-7, with 8 bases fitting TRBD1. Trimming cost V 2 bases and J 2 bases; bases outside gene matches: 2. CDR1 is MNHEY and CDR2 is SVGAGI in the germline V gene. The CDR3 loop spans 14 amino acids. The CDR3 DNA reads TGTGCCAGCAGTTACAACAGGGGGGCCTACGAGCAGTACTTC. The encoded protein is CASSYNRGAYEQYF.

Many counts were recorded for this clonotype. The rearrangement joins TRBV19 to TRBJ1-1; 9 bases match TRBD1. Germline V lookup: CDR1 LNHDA, CDR2 SQIVND (reference sequence). The CDR3 has 15 amino acids. Losses at the gene ends were 3 bases for V and 5 bases for J; bases not matched to a gene: 7. CDR3 region: CASSIAQGAQTEAFF. The CDR3 DNA reads TGTGCCAGTAGTATTGCACAGGGGGCACAAACTGAAGCTTTCTTT.

The table lists this clonotype with many counts. The chain carries TRBV18 and TRBJ2-7, with 8 positions matching TRBD1. CDR1 and CDR2 from the germline V gene are KGHSH and LQKENI. Trimming took 3 bases from V and 7 from J; bases not matched to a gene: 5. The CDR3 sequence is 13 residues long. The CDR3 is CASSPGQAREQYF. CDR3 in DNA: TGTGCCAGCTCACCGGGACAGGCGAGGGAGCAGTACTTC.

This clonotype turned up a few times. The genes are TRBV29-1 and TRBJ2-4; TRBD1 aligns across 10 bases. This CDR3 comprises 13 residues. Germline CDR1 and CDR2: SQVTM and ANQGSEA. V shed 6 bases, J shed 9 bases, and the junction held 8 bases outside the gene matches. The DNA of the CDR3 is TGCAGCGTCGGGGGACAGGGGAGGAGCATTCAGTACTTC. Translation gives CSVGGQGRSIQYF.

This clonotype was counted only a few times. The chain recombines TRBV9 with TRBJ2-7, with TRBD2 as a possible D gene (5 bases). V lost 0 bases, J lost 4 bases, and 14 bases lay in between. The CDR3 is 15 amino acids. Germline V gene sequence: CDR1 SGDLS, CDR2 YYNGEE. This CDR3 is CASSVGALGEYEQYF. CDR3 DNA sequence: TGTGCCAGCAGCGTAGGTGCCCTCGGGGAATACGAGCAGTACTTC.

V gene TRBV6-5 combines with J gene TRBJ2-2; weak D call: TRBD1 (6 bases). Trimming removed 2 bases from V and 6 bases from J, with 16 bases in between. Germline loops: CDR1 MNHEY, CDR2 SVGAGI. The CDR3 consists of 16 residues. CDR3 loop: CASSYVWWGPPGELFF. The CDR3 coding sequence is TGTGCCAGCAGTTACGTTTGGTGGGGGCCCCCCGGGGAGCTGTTTTTT.

This clonotype has more than one count but fewer than ten. The chain joins TRBV19 to TRBJ2-1; no clear D gene. The CDR3 covers 14 residues. Between the trimmed V and J ends, which lost 2 bases and 0 bases, there was a span of 5 bases. CDR1 LNHDA and CDR2 SQIVND come from the germline V gene (reference sequence). The CDR3 here is CASSISDSYNEQFF. The CDR3 bases are TGTGCCAGTAGTATAAGCGACTCCTACAATGAGCAGTTCTTC.